The TCR beta chain described here comes from a study of cytomegalovirus exposure and HLA in healthy donors. 60 Vbeta and 13 Jbeta primers were used in PCR. Repertoires were generated with immunoSEQ multiplex PCR, while TCRdb's copy carries only in-frame clones and drops some. The sample has around 250,000 clones; around nine tenths are singletons. Germline values: CDR1 SGHDT, CDR2 YYEEEE. The length of the CDR3 is 16 residues. V was clipped by 1 base and J by 4 bases, with 17 bases between them. Sample: PBMCs. The source of this sequence is a girl aged 2-10 years in good health and CMV-seronegative. This chain links TRBV5-6 with TRBJ1-1; D is perhaps TRBD1 (5 bases). CDR3 amino acids: CASSLSLGRGGTEAFF. The DNA of the CDR3 is TGTGCCAGCAGCTTGTCCTTAGGCCGGGGGGGCACTGAAGCTTTCTTT.